A single sample is the source of the 3 T cell receptor beta chains below, sequenced in a study of cytomegalovirus exposure and HLA in healthy donors. It was with 60 Vbeta and 13 Jbeta primers that the PCR ran. TCRdb keeps only in-frame clones here, not all; method: immunoSEQ multiplex PCR. The sample contains under 150,000 clones, around 85% of which appear only once. Source material: PBMCs. The source is a boy aged 10-17 years in good health and CMV-seronegative.

The chain couples TRBV30 to TRBJ1-3; D unclear. Germline values: CDR1 GTSNPN, CDR2 SVGIG (reference sequence). V was trimmed by 1 base and J by 2 bases, leaving 6 bases between them. The CDR3 has 13 amino acids. The CDR3 bases are TGTGCCTGGAGTGCCCAGGCTGGAAACACCATATATTTT. It specifies CAWSAQAGNTIYF. The complete variable domain, with remaining parts taken from reference TRBV30 and TRBJ1-3, reads SQTIHQWPATLVQPVGSPLSLECTVEGTSNPNLYWYRQAAGRGLQLLFYSVGIGQISSEVPQNLSASRPQDRQFILSSKKLLLSDSGFYLCAWSAQAGNTIYFGEGSWLTVV.

The chain uses TRBV19 and TRBJ1-2; 7 bases fit TRBD1. V dropped 6 bases and J dropped 3; count of bases not matched to a gene: 10. The CDR3 covers 15 residues. Germline V gene lookup returns CDR1 LNHDA and CDR2 SQIVND (reference sequence). Written as DNA, the CDR3 is TGTGCCAGTAGCAACCTCCGGGACAGATACTATGGCTACACCTTC. Translating it yields CASSNLRDRYYGYTF.

The chain combines TRBV2 with TRBJ2-1; 12 positions match TRBD2. This CDR3 spans 17 amino acids. J lost 0 bases, V lost 4 bases, and 4 bases had no gene match. Germline CDR1 reads SNHLY; CDR2 reads FYNNEI. CDR3 DNA: TGTGCCAGCAGTGGGACTAGCGGGGTGAGCTCCTACAATGAGCAGTTCTTC. This translates into CASSGTSGVSSYNEQFF.